A single sample is the source of the 32 T cell receptor beta chains below, sequenced in a study of T cells in Graves' hyperthyroidism and ophthalmopathy. The CDR3 regions of TCR beta were amplified from RNA transcripts. Researchers ran a first-round RT-PCR on the TCR CDR3 using the HTBI primer set. TCRdb reanalysed the multiplex PCR reads using MiXCR and keeps one entry per CDR3 protein. The profile covers about 350,000 distinct CDR3 sequences, with 15% to 20% appearing a single time and about 14% taken by the ten largest. The sequencing input was blood. The origin of the receptors is a woman aged 35 to 49 with Graves' ophthalmopathy.

This clonotype was detected ten times or more. V and J are TRBV7-8 and TRBJ2-5; 13 bases align to TRBD2. V was clipped by 5 bases and J by 8 bases; unmatched bases: 8. The CDR3 is 15 residues long. The germline V gene has CDR1 SGHVS and CDR2 FQNEAQ. The CDR3 here is CASSVRRLAGGTQYF. CDR3 in DNA: TGTGCCAGCAGCGTCCGGAGACTAGCGGGAGGAACCCAGTACTTC.

This clonotype has a count of ten or more. The V gene is TRBV12-3 or TRBV12-4, the J gene TRBJ1-6; D not resolved. Trimming took 3 bases from V and 3 from J, leaving 9 bases between them. The CDR3 loop spans 15 amino acids. CDR3 in amino acids: CASSFSQDYNSPLHF. CDR3 bases: TGTGCCAGCAGTTTCTCGCAGGACTATAATTCACCCCTCCACTTT.

This chain joins TRBV7-2 and TRBJ1-1; D unclear. The CDR3 is made up of 13 amino acids. The germline V gene has CDR1 SGHTA and CDR2 FQGNSA. Trimming removed 6 bases from V and 1 base from J, with 9 bases in between. The CDR3 reads CASRSTRNTEAFF. The CDR3 DNA reads as TGTGCCAGCAGGTCGACAAGGAACACTGAAGCTTTCTTT.

This clonotype was detected only a few times. This chain links TRBV4-3 with TRBJ1-5, with D perhaps TRBD1 (5 bases). This CDR3 comprises 16 residues. Trimming left V 0 bases short and J 7 bases short, with 16 bases between. Germline V gene sequence: CDR1 LGHNA, CDR2 YSLEER. In DNA form, the CDR3 reads TGCGCCAGCAGCCAAGACCCAGGGACGGGGAGCCAGCCCCAGCATTTT. Translation: CASSQDPGTGSQPQHF.

This clonotype was found many times. The gene calls are TRBV7-2 and TRBJ2-7; D perhaps matches TRBD2 (6 bases). Germline-derived CDR1 and CDR2 are SGHTA and FQGNSA. The CDR3 totals 15 residues. V was cut by 3 bases and J by 0 bases, with 12 bases left in between. CDR3 coding DNA: TGTGCCAGCAGCTTTAAAGTCGGGAGCTCCTACGAGCAGTACTTC. It specifies CASSFKVGSSYEQYF.

This clonotype appeared many times. The V call is TRBV15, the J call TRBJ2-7; D remains unclear. The CDR3 has 14 residues. V was cut by 0 bases and J by 7 bases, with 13 bases left in between. Looked up from germline, CDR1 is LNHNV and CDR2 is YYDKDF (reference sequence). CDR3 in DNA: TGTGCCACCAGCAGAGACTACTCAAAAACGGAGCAGTACTTC. Encoded protein: CATSRDYSKTEQYF.

V gene TRBV6-1 combines with J gene TRBJ1-6; tentative D call: TRBD1 (5 bases). Germline assignment: CDR1 MNHNS and CDR2 SASEGT. This CDR3 spans 13 amino acids. Trimming pared 7 bases from V and 6 bases from J, leaving 10 bases between. The chain's CDR3 is CASNKDSNSPLHF. As DNA, the CDR3 is TGTGCCAGCAACAAAGACAGTAATTCACCCCTCCACTTT.

This clonotype has at least ten counts. This rearrangement joins TRBV29-1 to TRBJ1-2, with 7 positions matching TRBD1. The CDR3 sequence is 18 residues long. The trim removed 1 base at V and 4 bases at J, leaving 18 bases unmatched. The V gene's germline CDR1 is SQVTM and CDR2 ANQGSEA. The CDR3 sequence: CSVEANRTPGGQLYGYTF. As DNA, the CDR3 is TGCAGCGTTGAAGCAAACCGCACTCCAGGGGGACAGCTCTATGGCTACACCTTC.

The chain's CDR3 is CASSGEANQPQHF. CDR3 DNA sequence: TGTGCCAGCAGTGGAGAGGCGAATCAGCCCCAGCATTTT. The chain combines TRBV6-1 with TRBJ1-5; D is unclear. V was shortened by 4 bases and J by 4 bases, with 8 bases between the two germline ends. The CDR3 spans 13 residues. From germline, CDR1 is MNHNS and CDR2 SASEGT.

This clonotype showed up many times. This chain connects TRBV4-1 to TRBJ1-2; D call uncertain. There are 13 residues in the CDR3. V lost 1 base and J lost 4, with 7 bases in between. CDR1 MGHRA and CDR2 YSYEKL come from the germline V gene. The CDR3 bases are TGCGCCAGCAGCCAAGCTTCCAGCTATGGCTACACCTTC. It is translated as CASSQASSYGYTF.

This clonotype was found many times. V is TRBV11-2 and J is TRBJ2-7; D ambiguous. The CDR3 spans 16 residues. The V gene lost 1 base and the J gene lost 6 bases, with 19 bases spanning the gap. Germline values: CDR1 SGHAT, CDR2 FQNNGV. CDR3 DNA: TGTGCCAGCAGCTTAGTTCCGGGCCTCATAAAAAGCGAGCAGTACTTC. Translated: CASSLVPGLIKSEQYF.

This clonotype has a handful of counts. The chain employs TRBV6-5 and TRBJ2-7; 8 bases align to TRBD1. Germline V gene sequence: CDR1 MNHEY, CDR2 SVGAGI. This CDR3 has 17 residues. Trimming cost V 2 bases and J 0 bases; bases outside gene matches: 9. DNA for the CDR3: TGTGCCAGCAGTTACCCGTTCGGGACAGGTTTCTCCTACGAGCAGTACTTC. This encodes CASSYPFGTGFSYEQYF.

This clonotype occurred many times. This may arise from a read error, as a much more abundant clone is one base away. CDR3 loop: CASSIGASQPQRF. The CDR3 DNA follows: TGTGCCAGCAGTATAGGAGCCAGCCAGCCCCAGCGTTTT. The chain is built from TRBV6-1 and TRBJ1-5; D gene uncertain. The CDR3 has 13 residues. From germline, CDR1 is MNHNS and CDR2 SASEGT.

This clonotype has at least ten counts. V usage is TRBV5-1 and J usage is TRBJ2-7, with a possible D match to TRBD2 (5 bases). The CDR3 loop spans 15 amino acids. Trimming took off 0 bases at V and 0 bases at J, with 10 bases between the two ends. Germline V gene sequence: CDR1 SGHRS, CDR2 YFSETQ. In DNA form, the CDR3 reads TGCGCCAGCAGCTTGGTTCGGGGAGTCTCCTACGAGCAGTACTTC. Translated, it gives CASSLVRGVSYEQYF.

This clonotype was observed at least ten times. The rearrangement joins TRBV4-1 to TRBJ1-1, with 10 bases aligning to TRBD1. Germline V gene sequence: CDR1 MGHRA, CDR2 YSYEKL. Trimming removed 9 bases from V and 5 bases from J; junction bases left unmatched: 6. The CDR3 runs to 13 residues. The DNA of the CDR3 is TGCGCCAGTGCCGGGACAGGGGCAACTGAAGCTTTCTTT. It translates to CASAGTGATEAFF.

This clonotype appeared many times. This chain uses TRBV20-1 with TRBJ1-5; 10 bases fit TRBD1. This CDR3 is built from 14 residues. CDR1 and CDR2 from the germline V gene are DFQATT and SNEGSKA (reference sequence). Germline trimming cut 6 bases from V and 7 bases from J; bases unmatched to any gene: 9. The CDR3 DNA sequence: TGCAGTGCCCCAGTCCCGGGACAGGGGCAGCCCCAGCATTTT. Protein: CSAPVPGQGQPQHF.

This clonotype was observed at least ten times. The chain combines TRBV20-1 with TRBJ1-2; D unresolved. Germline CDR1 DFQATT, CDR2 SNEGSKA (reference sequence). This CDR3 contains 8 residues. Between the trimmed V and J ends, which lost 6 bases and 7 bases, there was a span of 3 bases. CDR3: CSAGGYTF. The CDR3 DNA reads as TGCAGTGCCGGTGGCTACACCTTC.

In its sample, this clonotype was seen many times. V and J are TRBV25-1 and TRBJ2-3, with D perhaps TRBD2 (5 bases). V lost 8 bases and J 3 bases, leaving 12 bases between the germline ends. The CDR3 is 13 residues long. In germline, CDR1 is MGHDK, CDR2 SYGVNS. The CDR3 sequence is CASSTSETDTQYF. CDR3 nucleotides: TGTGCCAGCTCAACTAGTGAAACAGATACGCAGTATTTT.

The sample holds many counts of this clonotype. This sequence joins TRBV3-1 and TRBJ2-7, with TRBD1 matching over 10 bases. This CDR3 comprises 14 residues. Germline CDR1 and CDR2: LGHDT and YNNKEL (reference sequence). V gave up 6 bases and J gave up 5 bases; unmatched junction bases: 7. As DNA, the CDR3 is TGTGCCAGCAGGGCCGGGACAGGGGTCAACGAGCAGTACTTC. It specifies CASRAGTGVNEQYF.

This clonotype was seen a handful of times. V usage is TRBV20-1 and J usage is TRBJ1-5, with TRBD1 matching 8 bases. Looked up from germline, CDR1 is DFQATT and CDR2 is SNEGSKA (reference sequence). The CDR3 runs to 16 residues. The V segment lost 0 bases and the J segment 6 bases; nucleotides outside the gene matches: 10. The CDR3 DNA sequence: TGCAGTGCTAGAGAAGTGGGGAGACAGGGGTCTCAGCCCCAGCATTTT. It yields the protein CSAREVGRQGSQPQHF.

This clonotype was observed at least ten times. CDR3 sequence: CASSGSPGGGGDTGELFF. CDR3 coding DNA: TGTGCCAGCAGTGGCTCCCCGGGTGGAGGGGGAGACACCGGGGAGCTGTTTTTT. This rearrangement joins TRBV2 to TRBJ2-2; D possibly matches TRBD1 or TRBD2 (6 bases each). The CDR3 extends over 18 amino acids. The V end was cut by 4 bases, the J end by 3 bases, with 21 bases between. Germline V CDR1 and CDR2: SNHLY, FYNNEI. Complete variable domain (other parts from reference TRBV2 and TRBJ2-2): EPEVTQTPSHQVTQMGQEVILRCVPISNHLYFYWYRQILGQKVEFLVSFYNNEISEKSEIFDDQFSVERPDGSNFTLKIRSTKLEDSAMYFCASSGSPGGGGDTGELFFGEGSRLTVL.

In this sample, this clonotype turned up many times. The J gene is TRBJ2-7, the V gene TRBV12-5, with unresolved D. V was shortened by 5 bases and J by 0 bases, with 11 bases between the two germline ends. CDR3 length: 14 residues. The germline gives CDR1 LGHNT, CDR2 FRNRAP. CDR3 sequence: CASGPRQSSYEQYF. The CDR3 DNA follows: TGTGCTAGTGGTCCCCGTCAAAGCTCCTACGAGCAGTACTTC.

This clonotype has ten or more counts. V is TRBV29-1 and J is TRBJ2-7; D remains unclear. This CDR3 comprises 12 residues. Germline V gene data show CDR1 as SQVTM and CDR2 as ANQGSEA. Trimming stripped 3 bases from V and 1 base from J, with 7 bases between. CDR3 region: CSVEDGSYEQYF. CDR3 nucleotide sequence: TGCAGCGTTGAGGACGGTTCCTACGAGCAGTACTTC.

About this clonotype: This may come from a read error, since a much larger clone is one base off. The V and J genes are TRBV3-1 and TRBJ2-7; 7 nucleotides match TRBD1. V dropped 3 bases and J dropped 1; count of bases not matched to a gene: 3. Germline V lookup: CDR1 LGHDT, CDR2 YNNKEL (reference sequence). This CDR3 has 14 amino acids. CDR3 bases: TGTGCCAGCAGCCACACAGGGGTGTCCTACGAGCAGTACTTC. Its translation is CASSHTGVSYEQYF.

This clonotype was detected many times. This chain joins TRBV12-3 or TRBV12-4 and TRBJ1-1, with 7 positions matching TRBD1. J gave up 5 bases and V 6 bases, and 12 bases lay outside the gene matches. The CDR3 extends over 15 amino acids. CDR3 nucleotide sequence: TGTGCCAGCAGGAGTAGACAGGGTAGTTGGACTGAAGCTTTCTTT. Translating it yields CASRSRQGSWTEAFF.

The sample holds many counts of this clonotype. The V gene is TRBV30, the J gene TRBJ2-5; no clear D. The CDR3 contains 15 residues. Germline V CDR1 and CDR2: GTSNPN, SVGIG (reference sequence). V was shortened by 4 bases and J by 0 bases, with 15 bases between the two germline ends. CDR3 in amino acids: CAWMGIVGNQETQYF. In DNA form, the CDR3 reads TGTGCCTGGATGGGGATTGTAGGGAACCAAGAGACCCAGTACTTC.

Ten or more counts support this clonotype. The chain employs TRBV9 and TRBJ2-7; weak D call: TRBD2 (6 bases). This CDR3 region has 14 residues. Germline assignment: CDR1 SGDLS and CDR2 YYNGEE. Trimming shortened V by 7 bases and J by 3 bases, and 17 bases separated the two germline ends. The CDR3 DNA follows: TGTGCCAGCTCTCCCCGGGACTCCTTCTACGAGCAGTACTTC. Its translation: CASSPRDSFYEQYF.

This clonotype was found many times. The rearrangement links TRBV11-2 to TRBJ2-2, with D unresolved. CDR1 SGHAT and CDR2 FQNNGV come from the germline V gene. V lost 2 bases and J 2 bases, leaving 6 bases between the germline ends. The CDR3 contains 14 residues. The CDR3, as DNA: TGTGCCAGCAGCTTAAAACCCAACACCGGGGAGCTGTTTTTT. The encoded protein is CASSLKPNTGELFF.

Ten or more counts support this clonotype. The V and J genes are TRBV7-2 and TRBJ1-5; D is undetermined. This CDR3 contains 15 residues. Trimming removed 5 bases from V and 1 base from J, with 12 bases in between. Germline lookup yields CDR1 SGHTA and CDR2 FQGNSA. In DNA form, the CDR3 reads TGTGCCAGCAGCGATACGGGCGCGAGCAATCAGCCCCAGCATTTT. It encodes CASSDTGASNQPQHF.

This clonotype was seen at least ten times. The chain has TRBV30 and TRBJ2-2; D might be TRBD1 (6 bases). Germline-derived CDR1 and CDR2 are GTSNPN and SVGIG (reference sequence). The CDR3 consists of 13 residues. V shed 2 bases and J shed 7 bases, with 11 bases lying between them. CDR3 amino acids: CAWSTRGYGELFF. For the CDR3, the DNA is TGTGCCTGGAGTACTAGGGGGTACGGGGAGCTGTTTTTT.

This clonotype was counted many times. The chain carries TRBV6-5 and TRBJ2-7; 11 bases align to TRBD2. The V segment lost 6 bases and the J segment 3 bases; nucleotides outside the gene matches: 10. Germline values: CDR1 MNHEY, CDR2 SVGAGI. This CDR3 spans 16 amino acids. The CDR3 DNA is TGTGCCAGCAGGATATCTACTAGCGGGGGACTCTACGAGCAGTACTTC. Translation gives CASRISTSGGLYEQYF.

This clonotype has at least ten counts. This chain links TRBV20-1 with TRBJ2-7; 7 bases are a match to TRBD2. The J segment lost 2 bases and the V segment lost 3 bases, leaving 4 bases of the junction unmatched. Germline lookup yields CDR1 DFQATT and CDR2 SNEGSKA (reference sequence). The CDR3 has 13 residues. As DNA, the CDR3 is TGCAGTGCTAGGAGACTAGCCCCCTACGAGCAGTACTTC. It translates to CSARRLAPYEQYF.